These 16 T cell receptor beta chains came from one sample sequenced in a study of CD8 T cells in Susac syndrome (dated 2019 in TCRdb). Receptor amplification or capture employed the immunoSEQ multiplex PCR assay. RNA was extracted with the RNeasy kit and roughly 0.5 to 1 ug was reverse transcribed using random hexamers. TCRdb trimmed public reads at Q25 via fastp, called clones via MiXCR and kept in-frame beta chains. Rows matching on CDR3 protein sequence are summarized as one entry with the most common DNA and genes. The sample table holds about 190,000 distinct CDR3 sequences, of which roughly 94% were seen once. The top ten hold approximately 0.16% of the sample. Sequencing used CD8+ T cells from PBMCs. These receptors were taken from a human donor with Susac syndrome.

The chain carries TRBV30 and TRBJ1-6; a possible D gene is TRBD1 (6 bases). Germline V gives CDR1 GTSNPN, CDR2 SVGIG (reference sequence). The germline V and J ends were trimmed by 0 bases and 0 bases, with 24 bases remaining between them. The CDR3 is 21 amino acids. CDR3 bases: TGTGCCTGGAGTGTATATCGCAGGGGACCCGGATCCGACTCCTATAATTCACCCCTCCACTTT. Translated: CAWSVYRRGPGSDSYNSPLHF.

V is TRBV14 and J is TRBJ2-2; D unresolved. CDR1 and CDR2 from the germline V gene are SGHDN and FVKESK. This CDR3 comprises 15 residues. V lost 1 base, J lost 3 bases, and 9 bases lay in between. The CDR3 sequence is CASSQVEPDTGELFF. Here the CDR3 DNA reads TGTGCCAGCAGCCAAGTGGAGCCAGACACCGGGGAGCTGTTTTTT.

The sample holds one count of this clonotype. The chain carries TRBV3-1 and TRBJ1-6; D may be TRBD1 (6 bases). With 3 bases removed from V and 9 bases from J, the gap between germline ends came to 12 bases. The CDR3 spans 14 residues. Germline V gene lookup returns CDR1 LGHDT and CDR2 YNNKEL (reference sequence). The CDR3: CASSHRDKGSPLHF. The CDR3 DNA follows: TGTGCCAGCAGCCACAGGGACAAAGGTTCACCCCTCCACTTT. The full variable domain, completed using reference TRBV3-1 and TRBJ1-6, is DTAVSQTPKYLVTQMGNDKSIKCEQNLGHDTMYWYKQDSKKFLKIMFSYNNKELIINETVPNRFSPKSPDKAHLNLHINSLELGDSAVYFCASSHRDKGSPLHFGNGTRLTVT.

This sequence joins TRBV11-2 and TRBJ2-1; 11 nucleotides match TRBD2. This CDR3 spans 20 amino acids. The trim removed 1 base at V and 8 bases at J, leaving 19 bases unmatched. CDR1 and CDR2 from the germline V gene are SGHAT and FQNNGV. The CDR3 DNA reads TGTGCCAGCAGCTTAGGCGGCGTTTCGACTAGCGGGAACGTCGGCGATGAGCAGTTCTTC. The encoded protein is CASSLGGVSTSGNVGDEQFF.

V usage is TRBV20-1 and J usage is TRBJ2-1, with TRBD2 matching over 8 bases. The V segment lost 4 bases and the J segment 1 base; nucleotides outside the gene matches: 0. CDR3 size: 13 residues. Germline V gene sequence: CDR1 DFQATT, CDR2 SNEGSKA (reference sequence). The chain's CDR3 is CSATSGSYNEQFF. The CDR3 DNA follows: TGCAGTGCTACTAGCGGGTCCTACAATGAGCAGTTCTTC.

This chain connects TRBV5-6 to TRBJ1-1; 7 bases are a match to TRBD1. Germline loops: CDR1 SGHDT, CDR2 YYEEEE. The CDR3 has 15 amino acids. The V gene end was trimmed by 3 bases and the J gene end by 1 base; junction bases not matched to a gene: 6. CDR3 nucleotides: TGTGCCAGCAGCTATTTGGACAGGCCGAACACTGAAGCTTTCTTT. Translating it yields CASSYLDRPNTEAFF. The whole variable domain, filled in from reference TRBV5-6 and TRBJ1-1, reads DAGVTQSPTHLIKTRGQQVTLRCSPKSGHDTVSWYQQALGQGPQFIFQYYEEEERQRGNFPDRFSGHQFPNYSSELNVNALLLGDSALYLCASSYLDRPNTEAFFGQGTRLTVV.

The chain joins TRBV27 to TRBJ2-7, with D uncertain. The CDR3 sequence is 11 residues long. Germline CDR1 is MNHEY and CDR2 is SMNVEV (reference sequence). The V end was cut by 3 bases, the J end by 5 bases, with 5 bases between. The DNA of the CDR3 is TGTGCCAGCAGTTTCCTCGACGAGCAGTACTTC. Amino acid sequence: CASSFLDEQYF.

The rearrangement links TRBV28 to TRBJ1-5; 8 nucleotides align to TRBD1. Germline lookup yields CDR1 MDHEN and CDR2 SYDVKM. The CDR3 runs 15 residues. Germline trimming cut 4 bases from V and 7 bases from J; bases unmatched to any gene: 9. The CDR3 region has the DNA TGTGCCAGCAGTTCACCCGACAGGGGACGGCAGCCCCAGCATTTT. This encodes CASSSPDRGRQPQHF.

This chain uses TRBV12-3 or TRBV12-4 with TRBJ2-5, with D unresolved. Trimming removed 8 bases from V and 4 bases from J, with 14 bases in between. CDR3 length: 13 residues. CDR3: CASALGNRETQYF. The CDR3 DNA sequence: TGTGCCAGCGCCCTCGGCAACCGAGAGACCCAGTACTTC.

The chain has TRBV5-4 and TRBJ2-3, with 12 bases aligning to TRBD2. This CDR3 spans 17 amino acids. Trimming took 0 bases from V and 5 from J; bases not matched to a gene: 7. Germline V gives CDR1 SGHNT, CDR2 YYREEE (reference sequence). CDR3 in DNA: TGTGCCAGCAGCTTGGCGGCTAGCGGGGGGGCCAGAGATACGCAGTATTTT. Translation gives CASSLAASGGARDTQYF.

This chain links TRBV15 with TRBJ2-1, with 8 nucleotides matching TRBD1. J lost 8 bases, V lost 5 bases, and 8 bases had no gene match. Germline V gene lookup returns CDR1 LNHNV and CDR2 YYDKDF (reference sequence). The CDR3 has 14 residues. The CDR3 region is CATSQSATGDEQFF. The CDR3 DNA is TGTGCCACCAGCCAATCCGCGACAGGGGATGAGCAGTTCTTC.

This clonotype was recorded only once. The rearrangement uses TRBV5-6 and TRBJ2-1; 7 bases align to TRBD2. The CDR3 contains 16 residues. The germline CDR1 and CDR2 sequences are SGHDT and YYEEEE. With 3 bases clipped from V and 0 bases from J, the junction kept 6 bases outside the gene matches. The CDR3, as DNA: TGTGCCAGCAGCTCCCTGGCTAGCGGCTCCTACAATGAGCAGTTCTTC. As protein: CASSSLASGSYNEQFF.

The J gene is TRBJ2-3, the V gene TRBV2, with D perhaps being TRBD1 or TRBD2 (6 bases each). Germline lookup yields CDR1 SNHLY and CDR2 FYNNEI. This CDR3 has 14 amino acids. V shed 4 bases and J shed 1 base, with 9 bases lying between them. This chain's CDR3 is CASSVEGGTDTQYF. CDR3 DNA: TGTGCCAGCAGTGTGGAGGGGGGCACAGATACGCAGTATTTT.

V usage is TRBV20-1 and J usage is TRBJ1-6; D uncertain. V shed 0 bases and J shed 5 bases, with 5 bases lying between them. CDR1 and CDR2 (germline): DFQATT, SNEGSKA (reference sequence). This CDR3 has 13 residues. The CDR3 DNA sequence: TGCAGTGCTAGAGACCTAGATAATTCACCCCTCCACTTT. This sequence encodes CSARDLDNSPLHF.

This chain uses TRBV4-1 with TRBJ1-1; 8 positions match TRBD1. The V segment lost 1 base and the J segment 0 bases; nucleotides outside the gene matches: 7. The CDR3 sequence is 17 residues long. CDR1 and CDR2 (germline): MGHRA, YSYEKL. Here the CDR3 DNA reads TGCGCCAGCAGCCAAGGGAGGAGGACAGGGCTGAACACTGAAGCTTTCTTT. Translated: CASSQGRRTGLNTEAFF.

The chain is built from TRBV4-1 and TRBJ2-3, with 10 bases identical to TRBD2. CDR3 length: 17 amino acids. J was trimmed by 5 bases and V by 2 bases; bases with no gene match: 10. CDR1 MGHRA and CDR2 YSYEKL come from the germline V gene. The CDR3, as DNA: TGCGCCAGCAGCCAACAAGGGAGCGGGGGGGCGGGAGATACGCAGTATTTT. It specifies CASSQQGSGGAGDTQYF.